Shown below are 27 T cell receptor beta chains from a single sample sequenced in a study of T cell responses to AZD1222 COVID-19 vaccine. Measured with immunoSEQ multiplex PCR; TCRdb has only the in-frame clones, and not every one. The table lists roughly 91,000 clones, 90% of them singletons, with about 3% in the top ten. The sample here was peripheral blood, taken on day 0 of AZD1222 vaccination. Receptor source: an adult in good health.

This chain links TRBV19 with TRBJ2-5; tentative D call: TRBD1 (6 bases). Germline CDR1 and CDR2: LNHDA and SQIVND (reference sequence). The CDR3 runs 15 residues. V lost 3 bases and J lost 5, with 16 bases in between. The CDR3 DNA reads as TGTGCCAGTAGTATCTCACAGGGAGCCAGGGAGACCCAGTACTTC. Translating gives CASSISQGARETQYF.

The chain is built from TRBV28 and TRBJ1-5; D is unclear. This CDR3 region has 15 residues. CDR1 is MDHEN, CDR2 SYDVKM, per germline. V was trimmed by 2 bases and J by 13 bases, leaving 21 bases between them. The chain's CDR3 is CASSLPPAGVRWQHF. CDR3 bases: TGTGCCAGCAGTTTACCTCCCGCAGGAGTGAGGTGGCAGCATTTT. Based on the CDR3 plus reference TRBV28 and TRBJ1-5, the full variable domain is DVKVTQSSRYLVKRTGEKVFLECVQDMDHENMFWYRQDPGLGLRLIYFSYDVKMKEKGDIPEGYSVSREKKERFSLILESASTNQTSMYLCASSLPPAGVRWQHFGDGTRLSIL.

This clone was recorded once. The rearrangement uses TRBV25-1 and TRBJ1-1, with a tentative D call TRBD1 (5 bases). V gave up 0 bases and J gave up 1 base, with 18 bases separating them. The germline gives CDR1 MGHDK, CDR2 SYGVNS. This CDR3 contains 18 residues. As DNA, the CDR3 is TGTGCCAGCAGTGAATATGGTTGGGCAGGGAATGAGAACACTGAAGCTTTCTTT. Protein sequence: CASSEYGWAGNENTEAFF.

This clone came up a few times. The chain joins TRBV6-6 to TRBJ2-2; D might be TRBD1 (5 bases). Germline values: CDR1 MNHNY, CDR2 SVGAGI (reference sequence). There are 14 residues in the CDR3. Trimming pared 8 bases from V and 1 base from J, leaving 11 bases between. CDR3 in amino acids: CASLDQGNTGELFF. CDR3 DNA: TGTGCCAGCCTCGATCAGGGGAACACCGGGGAGCTGTTTTTT.

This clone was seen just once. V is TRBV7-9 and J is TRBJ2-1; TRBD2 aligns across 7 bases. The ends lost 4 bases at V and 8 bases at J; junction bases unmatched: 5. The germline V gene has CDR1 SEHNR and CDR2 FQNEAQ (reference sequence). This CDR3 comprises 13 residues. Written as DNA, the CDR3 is TGTGCCAGCAGCTCCCGCCGGGGGGATGAGCAGTTCTTC. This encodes CASSSRRGDEQFF. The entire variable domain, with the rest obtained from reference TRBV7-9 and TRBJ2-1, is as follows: DTGVSQNPRHKITKRGQNVTFRCDPISEHNRLYWYRQTLGQGPEFLTYFQNEAQLEKSRLLSDRFSAERPKGSFSTLEIQRTEQGDSAMYLCASSSRRGDEQFFGPGTRLTVL.

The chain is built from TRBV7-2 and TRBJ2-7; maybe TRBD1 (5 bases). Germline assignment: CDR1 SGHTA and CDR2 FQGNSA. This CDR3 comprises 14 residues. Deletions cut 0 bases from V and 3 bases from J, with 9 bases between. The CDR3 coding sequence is TGTGCCAGCAGCTTAGCAGGGGTTTACTACGAGCAGTACTTC. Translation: CASSLAGVYYEQYF. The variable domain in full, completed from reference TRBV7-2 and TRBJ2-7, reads GAGVSQSPSNKVTEKGKDVELRCDPISGHTALYWYRQSLGQGLEFLIYFQGNSAPDKSGLPSDRFSAERTGGSVSTLTIQRTQQEDSAVYLCASSLAGVYYEQYFGPGTRLTVT.

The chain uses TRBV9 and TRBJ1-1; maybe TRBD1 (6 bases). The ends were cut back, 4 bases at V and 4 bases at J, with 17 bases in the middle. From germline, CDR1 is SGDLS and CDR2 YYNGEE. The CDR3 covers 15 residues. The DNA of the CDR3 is TGTGCCAGCAGCACACAGGGCCCAGGATTCACTGAAGCTTTCTTT. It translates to CASSTQGPGFTEAFF.

CDR3 coding DNA: TGTGCCAGCAGCTTAGGGGGGAGTATCGACGAGCAGTACTTC. It specifies CASSLGGSIDEQYF. The V and J genes are TRBV13 and TRBJ2-7; D is perhaps TRBD2 (5 bases). This CDR3 is built from 14 residues. The germline V and J ends were trimmed by 0 bases and 5 bases, with 11 bases remaining between them. Germline loops: CDR1 PRHDT, CDR2 FYEKMQ (reference sequence).

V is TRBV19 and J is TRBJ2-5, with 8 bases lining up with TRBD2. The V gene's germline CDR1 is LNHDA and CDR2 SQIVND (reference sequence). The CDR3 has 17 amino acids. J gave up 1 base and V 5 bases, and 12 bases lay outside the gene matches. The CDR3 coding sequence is TGTGCCAGTAGTGGAGGGGTAGCGGGACCCCTCCAAGAGACCCAGTACTTC. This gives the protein CASSGGVAGPLQETQYF. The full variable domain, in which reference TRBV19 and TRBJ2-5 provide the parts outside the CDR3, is DGGITQSPKYLFRKEGQNVTLSCEQNLNHDAMYWYRQDPGQGLRLIYYSQIVNDFQKGDIAEGYSVSREKKESFPLTVTSAQKNPTAFYLCASSGGVAGPLQETQYFGPGTRLLVL.

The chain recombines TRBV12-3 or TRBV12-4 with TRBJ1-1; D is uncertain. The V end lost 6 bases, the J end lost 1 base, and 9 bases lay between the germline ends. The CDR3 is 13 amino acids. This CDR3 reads CASRASWNTEAFF. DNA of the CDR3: TGTGCCAGCAGAGCAAGCTGGAACACTGAAGCTTTCTTT.

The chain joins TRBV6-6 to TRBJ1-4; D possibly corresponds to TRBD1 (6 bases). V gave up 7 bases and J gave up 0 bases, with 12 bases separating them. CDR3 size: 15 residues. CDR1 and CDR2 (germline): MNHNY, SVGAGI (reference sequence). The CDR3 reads CASTHGTPTNEKLFF. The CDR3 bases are TGTGCCAGCACCCACGGGACACCAACTAATGAAAAACTGTTTTTT.

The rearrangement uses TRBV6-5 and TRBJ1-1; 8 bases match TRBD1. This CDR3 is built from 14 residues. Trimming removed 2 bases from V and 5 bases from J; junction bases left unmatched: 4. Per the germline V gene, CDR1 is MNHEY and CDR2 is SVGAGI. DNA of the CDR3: TGTGCCAGCAGTTACCGACAGGGGAGTACTGAAGCTTTCTTT. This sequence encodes CASSYRQGSTEAFF.

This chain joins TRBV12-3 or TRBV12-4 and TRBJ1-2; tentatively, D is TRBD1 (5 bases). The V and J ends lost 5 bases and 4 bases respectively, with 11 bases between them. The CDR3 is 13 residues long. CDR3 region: CASSQGRFYGYTF. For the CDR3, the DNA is TGTGCCAGCAGTCAGGGACGGTTCTATGGCTACACCTTC.

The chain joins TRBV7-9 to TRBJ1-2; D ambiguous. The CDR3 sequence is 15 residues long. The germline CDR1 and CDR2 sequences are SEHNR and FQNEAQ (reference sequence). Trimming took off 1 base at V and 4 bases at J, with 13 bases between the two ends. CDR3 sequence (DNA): TGTGCCAGCAGCTTAGGCGGAGAGGAATTCTATGGCTACACCTTC. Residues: CASSLGGEEFYGYTF.

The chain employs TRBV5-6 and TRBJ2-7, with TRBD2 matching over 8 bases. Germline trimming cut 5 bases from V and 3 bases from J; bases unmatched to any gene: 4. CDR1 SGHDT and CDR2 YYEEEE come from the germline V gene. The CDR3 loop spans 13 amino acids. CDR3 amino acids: CASSGAGDYEQYF. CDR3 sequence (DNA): TGTGCCAGCAGTGGAGCGGGAGACTACGAGCAGTACTTC. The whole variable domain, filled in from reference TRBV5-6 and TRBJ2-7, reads DAGVTQSPTHLIKTRGQQVTLRCSPKSGHDTVSWYQQALGQGPQFIFQYYEEEERQRGNFPDRFSGHQFPNYSSELNVNALLLGDSALYLCASSGAGDYEQYFGPGTRLTVT.

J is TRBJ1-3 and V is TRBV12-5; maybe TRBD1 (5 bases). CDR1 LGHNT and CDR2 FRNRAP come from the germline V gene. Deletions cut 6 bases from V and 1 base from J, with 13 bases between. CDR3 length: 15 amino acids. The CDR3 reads CASGPGPGSGNTIYF. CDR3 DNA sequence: TGTGCTAGTGGCCCTGGTCCAGGGTCTGGAAACACCATATATTTT.

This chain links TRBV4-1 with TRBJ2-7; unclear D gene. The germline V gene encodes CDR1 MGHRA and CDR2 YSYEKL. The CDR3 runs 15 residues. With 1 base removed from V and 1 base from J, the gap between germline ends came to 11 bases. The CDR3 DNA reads TGCGCCAGCAGCCAAGTCAAAAGTAATTCCTACGAGCAGTACTTC. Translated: CASSQVKSNSYEQYF.

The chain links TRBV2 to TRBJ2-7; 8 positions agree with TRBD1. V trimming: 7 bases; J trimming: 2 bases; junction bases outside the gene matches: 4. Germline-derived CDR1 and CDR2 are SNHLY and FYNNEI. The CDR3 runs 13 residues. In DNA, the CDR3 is TGTGCCAGCAATTCGGGACAGGCCTACGAGCAGTACTTC. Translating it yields CASNSGQAYEQYF.

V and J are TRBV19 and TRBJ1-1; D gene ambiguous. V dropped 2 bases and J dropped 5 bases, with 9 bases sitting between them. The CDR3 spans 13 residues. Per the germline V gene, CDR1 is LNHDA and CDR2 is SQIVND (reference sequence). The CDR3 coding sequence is TGTGCCAGTAGTATATATCCGGAGACTGAAGCTTTCTTT. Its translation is CASSIYPETEAFF.

The DNA for the CDR3 is TGTGCCATCAGTGATTCTAAGGGACCGGCAGATACGCAGTATTTT. This sequence encodes CAISDSKGPADTQYF. The V and J genes are TRBV10-3 and TRBJ2-3; D assignment may be TRBD1 or TRBD2 (5 bases each). Trimming stripped 3 bases from V and 4 bases from J, with 14 bases between. CDR1 ENHRY and CDR2 SYGVKD come from the germline V gene. The CDR3 contains 15 residues.

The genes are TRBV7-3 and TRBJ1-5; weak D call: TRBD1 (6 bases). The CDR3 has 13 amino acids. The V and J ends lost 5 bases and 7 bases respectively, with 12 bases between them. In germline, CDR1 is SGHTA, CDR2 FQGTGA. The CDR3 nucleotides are TGTGCCAGCAGCCCGGACAGCGGGCAGCCCCAGCATTTT. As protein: CASSPDSGQPQHF.

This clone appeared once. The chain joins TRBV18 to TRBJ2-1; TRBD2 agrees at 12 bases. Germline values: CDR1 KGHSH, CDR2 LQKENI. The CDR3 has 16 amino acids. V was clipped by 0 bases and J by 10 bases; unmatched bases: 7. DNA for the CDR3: TGTGCCAGCTCACCACCGAAACTAGCGGGGGGAGGAGAGCAGTTCTTC. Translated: CASSPPKLAGGGEQFF.

CDR3 residues: CASSPVVGRETQYF. CDR3 DNA sequence: TGTGCCAGCTCACCAGTTGTGGGTAGAGAGACCCAGTACTTC. This chain joins TRBV18 and TRBJ2-5; D ambiguous. V lost 2 bases and J lost 4, with 11 bases in between. Germline V gives CDR1 KGHSH, CDR2 LQKENI. The CDR3 has 14 amino acids.

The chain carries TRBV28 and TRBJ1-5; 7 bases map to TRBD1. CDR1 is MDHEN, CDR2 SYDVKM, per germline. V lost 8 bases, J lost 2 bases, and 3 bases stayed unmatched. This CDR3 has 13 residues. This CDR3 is CASHQGGNQPQHF. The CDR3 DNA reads TGTGCCAGCCATCAGGGGGGCAATCAGCCCCAGCATTTT.

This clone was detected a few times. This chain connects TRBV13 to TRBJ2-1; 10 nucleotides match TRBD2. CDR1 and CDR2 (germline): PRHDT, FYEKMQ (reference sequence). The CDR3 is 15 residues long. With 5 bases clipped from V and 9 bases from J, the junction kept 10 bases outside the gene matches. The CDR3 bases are TGTGCCAGCAGCCACGCCTCTAGCGGGGGCCGTGAGCAGTTCTTC. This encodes CASSHASSGGREQFF.

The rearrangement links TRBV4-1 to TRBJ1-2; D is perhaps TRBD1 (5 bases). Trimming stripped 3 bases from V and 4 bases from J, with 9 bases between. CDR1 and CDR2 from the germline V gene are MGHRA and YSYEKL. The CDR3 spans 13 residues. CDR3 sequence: CASSQGPGYGYTF. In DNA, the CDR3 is TGCGCCAGCAGCCAGGGGCCGGGCTATGGCTACACCTTC.

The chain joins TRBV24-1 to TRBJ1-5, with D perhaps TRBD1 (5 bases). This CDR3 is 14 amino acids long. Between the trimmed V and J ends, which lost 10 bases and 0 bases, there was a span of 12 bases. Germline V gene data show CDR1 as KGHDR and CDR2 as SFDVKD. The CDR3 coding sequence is TGTGCCACTGGGGCGGGGGATAGCAATCAGCCCCAGCATTTT. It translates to CATGAGDSNQPQHF.